The 14 T cell receptor beta chains presented below share a single source sample, sequenced in a study of blood T cell repertoires in COVID-19 (dated by TCRdb to 2018 to 2020). Libraries were made using the immunoSEQ multiplex PCR assay. This is the immuneACCESS table as TCRdb keeps it, with only in-frame sequences that have V and J called. A part of the clones is gone; compared with another copy, unresolved V genes explain less than half, and the rest is unexplained. For this sample the table gives about 74,000 clones, of which approximately 90% were detected only once. 2.5% to 3.5% of the sample belongs to the ten largest clones. The sample taken for sequencing was peripheral blood. These receptor sequences come from a man aged 65-85 years with active or convalescent COVID-19.

The table lists this clone with a few counts. The V and J genes are TRBV5-4 and TRBJ2-2; 8 nucleotides agree with TRBD1. With 4 bases clipped from V and 8 bases from J, the junction kept 7 bases outside the gene matches. Germline V CDR1 and CDR2: SGHNT, YYREEE (reference sequence). CDR3 length: 14 amino acids. DNA for the CDR3: TGTGCCAGCAGCGAAGGACAGGGTATAGGGGAGCTGTTTTTT. Its translation is CASSEGQGIGELFF.

This chain connects TRBV5-1 to TRBJ2-3, with 7 bases identical to TRBD1. Germline assignment: CDR1 SGHRS and CDR2 YFSETQ. The V and J ends lost 4 bases and 0 bases, in that order; junction bases with no gene match: 2. The CDR3 totals 14 residues. In DNA, the CDR3 is TGCGCCAGCAGCCCGGACAGGAGCACAGATACGCAGTATTTT. Its translation is CASSPDRSTDTQYF.

This chain uses TRBV5-5 with TRBJ1-1; D possibly corresponds to TRBD1 (5 bases). This CDR3 has 13 amino acids. Trimming stripped 5 bases from V and 2 bases from J, with 10 bases between. Germline loops: CDR1 SGHKS, CDR2 YYEKEE (reference sequence). The CDR3 nucleotides are TGTGCCAGCAGAAACCAGGGAAACACTGAAGCTTTCTTT. Translated: CASRNQGNTEAFF.

The chain links TRBV24-1 to TRBJ2-5, with 7 bases aligning to TRBD2. CDR3 length equals 15 residues. The junction had 6 bases not matched to a gene; V was cut back by 4 bases and J by 2 bases. Per the germline V gene, CDR1 is KGHDR and CDR2 is SFDVKD. DNA for the CDR3: TGTGCCACCAGTGACATGGGACTAAAGCAAGAGACCCAGTACTTC. Its protein is CATSDMGLKQETQYF.

The V gene is TRBV2, the J gene TRBJ1-2; TRBD1 agrees at 9 bases. V shed 5 bases and J 4 bases; nucleotides not matched to a gene: 5. Germline assignment: CDR1 SNHLY and CDR2 FYNNEI. This CDR3 spans 14 amino acids. The DNA of the CDR3 is TGTGCCAGCAGTTCAGAGACAGGGGGCTATGGCTACACCTTC. This gives the protein CASSSETGGYGYTF.

The rearrangement joins TRBV5-1 to TRBJ2-1; TRBD2 aligns across 8 bases. V gave up 0 bases and J gave up 6 bases; unmatched junction bases: 8. CDR3 length: 16 residues. Looked up from germline, CDR1 is SGHRS and CDR2 is YFSETQ. The CDR3 nucleotides read TGCGCCAGCAGCTTGGCGGGAGGGCCTCTCATCAATGAGCAGTTCTTC. Protein sequence: CASSLAGGPLINEQFF.

The chain joins TRBV12-3 or TRBV12-4 to TRBJ1-2, with D possibly being TRBD1 (5 bases). The CDR3 totals 13 residues. The V and J ends lost 1 base and 8 bases respectively, with 11 bases between them. CDR3 in amino acids: CASSLDGRGGYTF. As DNA, the CDR3 is TGTGCCAGCAGTTTAGACGGGCGGGGCGGCTACACCTTC.

The chain recombines TRBV27 with TRBJ1-6, with a weak D call TRBD1 (5 bases). This CDR3 spans 14 amino acids. V was clipped by 5 bases and J by 0 bases, with 5 bases between them. Looked up from germline, CDR1 is MNHEY and CDR2 is SMNVEV (reference sequence). For the CDR3, the DNA is TGTGCCAGCAGTAGGGGCTCCTATAATTCACCCCTCCACTTT. Translating it yields CASSRGSYNSPLHF.

In DNA, the CDR3 is TGTGCCAGTGGGCCTACCTCTGGAAACACCATATATTTT. Encoded protein: CASGPTSGNTIYF. This chain joins TRBV6-5 and TRBJ1-3; the D is unclear. The germline V and J ends were trimmed by 9 bases and 0 bases, with 9 bases remaining between them. The germline V gene has CDR1 MNHEY and CDR2 SVGAGI. This CDR3 spans 13 amino acids.

The gene calls are TRBV2 and TRBJ2-2; 10 nucleotides line up with TRBD2. Germline CDR1 is SNHLY and CDR2 is FYNNEI. J was trimmed by 2 bases and V by 4 bases; bases with no gene match: 1. The CDR3 contains 15 residues. CDR3 sequence reads: CASSGTSGNTGELFF. The CDR3 nucleotides are TGTGCCAGCAGTGGGACTAGCGGTAACACCGGGGAGCTGTTTTTT.

V and J are TRBV7-6 and TRBJ1-3; 7 nucleotides line up with TRBD1. The trim removed 5 bases at V and 2 bases at J, leaving 6 bases unmatched. CDR1 and CDR2 from the germline V gene are SGHVS and FNYEAQ. This CDR3 has 15 residues. The CDR3 reads CASSETGLPGNTIYF. CDR3 coding DNA: TGTGCCAGCAGCGAGACAGGGCTCCCTGGAAACACCATATATTTT.

The gene calls are TRBV5-1 and TRBJ1-1, with no clear D. Trimming left V 7 bases short and J 6 bases short, with 13 bases between. CDR1 SGHRS and CDR2 YFSETQ come from the germline V gene. CDR3 length: 12 amino acids. The CDR3 region is CASSGLLSEAFF. The CDR3 bases are TGCGCCAGCTCTGGACTTTTATCTGAAGCTTTCTTT. Full variable domain (rest looked up from reference TRBV5-1 and TRBJ1-1): KAGVTQTPRYLIKTRGQQVTLSCSPISGHRSVSWYQQTPGQGLQFLFEYFSETQRNKGNFPGRFSGRQFSNSRSEMNVSTLELGDSALYLCASSGLLSEAFFGQGTRLTVV.

There are a few counts of this clone. The chain couples TRBV7-2 to TRBJ2-1; TRBD2 matches 15 bases. With V trimmed by 1 base and J by 3 bases, 4 bases remained unmatched. Germline V lookup: CDR1 SGHTA, CDR2 FQGNSA. The CDR3 runs to 18 residues. This CDR3 reads CASSLEGTSGRFYNEQFF. In DNA, the CDR3 is TGTGCCAGCAGCTTAGAGGGGACTAGCGGGAGGTTCTACAATGAGCAGTTCTTC. Filled out from reference TRBV7-2 and TRBJ2-1, the complete variable domain reads GAGVSQSPSNKVTEKGKDVELRCDPISGHTALYWYRQSLGQGLEFLIYFQGNSAPDKSGLPSDRFSAERTGGSVSTLTIQRTQQEDSAVYLCASSLEGTSGRFYNEQFFGPGTRLTVL.

The J gene is TRBJ2-1, the V gene TRBV19; 7 bases align to TRBD1. This CDR3 is 15 amino acids long. The ends lost 4 bases at V and 6 bases at J; junction bases unmatched: 9. Per germline, CDR1 LNHDA and CDR2 SQIVND (reference sequence). This CDR3 is CASSSTGVSLNEQFF. The DNA for the CDR3 is TGTGCCAGTAGTAGTACAGGGGTAAGTCTCAATGAGCAGTTCTTC.